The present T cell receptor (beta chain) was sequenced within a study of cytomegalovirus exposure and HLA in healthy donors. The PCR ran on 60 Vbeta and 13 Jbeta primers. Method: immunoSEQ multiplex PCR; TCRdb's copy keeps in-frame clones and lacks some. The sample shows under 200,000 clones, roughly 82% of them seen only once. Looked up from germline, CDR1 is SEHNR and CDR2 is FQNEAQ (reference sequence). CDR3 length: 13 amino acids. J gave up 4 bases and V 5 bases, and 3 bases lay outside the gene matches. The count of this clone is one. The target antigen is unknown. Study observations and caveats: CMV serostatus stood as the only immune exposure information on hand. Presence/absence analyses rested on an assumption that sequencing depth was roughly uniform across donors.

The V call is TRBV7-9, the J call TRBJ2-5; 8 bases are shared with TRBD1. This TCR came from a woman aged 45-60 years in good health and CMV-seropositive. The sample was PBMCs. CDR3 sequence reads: CASSITGGETQYF. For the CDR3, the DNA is TGTGCCAGCAGCATTACAGGGGGAGAGACCCAGTACTTC.